This T cell receptor (beta chain) was recorded in a study of OX40 agonist ivuxolimab in advanced cancers. As for the study in general: In this trial design, patients received ivuxolimab intravenously at 0.01 to 10 mg/kg every 2 weeks. The dose-escalation cohort was around 83% male, with a mean age of 60 years, ranging roughly 20 to 90. Of the patients, three showed partial responses, one with hepatocellular carcinoma and two with cutaneous melanoma.

The V end lost 8 bases, the J end lost 0 bases, and 14 bases lay between the germline ends. The CDR3 extends over 15 amino acids. Germline CDR1 reads SEHNR; CDR2 reads FQNEAQ (reference sequence). The assay was immunoSEQ multiplex PCR, and TCRdb's table has in-frame clones only and misses some. The sample consists of 65,000 to 100,000 clones, approximately 94% of them appearing once. The chain is built from TRBV7-9 and TRBJ2-1; tentative D call: TRBD2 (5 bases). The receptor comes from an adult with an advanced solid tumor such as melanoma, head and neck, liver or kidney cancer. Here the sequenced sample was CD4+ or CD8+ T cells sorted from blood, taken in a trial of the OX40 agonist ivuxolimab. DNA for the CDR3: TGTGCCAGCCGAGGCGGGTATGGCTCCTACAATGAGCAGTTCTTC. Translation gives CASRGGYGSYNEQFF.